This T cell receptor (beta chain) derives from a study of blood T cell repertoires in COVID-19. Study-level background: Sources were T cells, B-cell-depleted T cells, or PBMCs; the material itself was cDNA or gDNA.

Authors' methods: Amplification from reference gene primers served as the basis for estimated nucleated cell counts. Measured with immunoSEQ multiplex PCR; TCRdb has only the in-frame clones, and not every one. V and J calls and clone size are those listed in that table; D and trimming were worked out from the DNA. The top ten hold approximately 4.1% of the sample, which has about 290,000 clones, around four fifths seen once. V lost 6 bases and J lost 0, with 12 bases in between. This CDR3 comprises 16 residues. Looked up from germline, CDR1 is SGHDN and CDR2 is FVKESK. Sequenced: peripheral blood. This receptor was taken from a woman aged 45 to 65 with active or convalescent COVID-19. The genes are TRBV14 and TRBJ2-6; D call uncertain. The CDR3 is CASSVYWSSGANVLTF. The CDR3 DNA sequence: TGTGCCAGCAGTGTCTACTGGAGCTCTGGGGCCAACGTCCTGACTTTC.